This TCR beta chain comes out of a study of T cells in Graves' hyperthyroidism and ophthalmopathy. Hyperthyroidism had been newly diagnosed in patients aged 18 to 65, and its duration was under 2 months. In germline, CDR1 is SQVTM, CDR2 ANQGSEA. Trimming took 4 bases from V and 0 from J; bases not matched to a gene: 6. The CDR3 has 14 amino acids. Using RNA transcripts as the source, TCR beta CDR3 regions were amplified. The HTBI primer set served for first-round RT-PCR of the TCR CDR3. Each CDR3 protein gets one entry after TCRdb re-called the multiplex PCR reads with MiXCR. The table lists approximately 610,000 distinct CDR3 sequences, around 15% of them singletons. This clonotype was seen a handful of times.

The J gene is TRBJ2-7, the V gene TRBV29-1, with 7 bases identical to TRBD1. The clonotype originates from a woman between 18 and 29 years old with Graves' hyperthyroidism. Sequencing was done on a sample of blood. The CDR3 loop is CSVATGASSYEQYF. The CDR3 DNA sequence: TGCAGCGTTGCCACAGGGGCGAGCTCCTACGAGCAGTACTTC.